The 24 T cell receptor beta chains given below trace back to one sample, sequenced in a study of brain T cells in children with intractable seizures. TCRdb's table, derived via immunoSEQ multiplex PCR, lists solely in-frame clones and lacks some. Among thousands of clones listed, about 92% were seen once. Surgery cases with the highest brain T cell transcript signatures were chosen for sequencing. Sequenced material: resected brain tissue, taken at surgery. The receptors originated from a boy younger than two with focal cortical dysplasia and intractable seizures.

As DNA, the CDR3 is TGTGCCAGCAGCGCGACAGGGGACACCGGGGAGCTGTTTTTT. Amino acid sequence: CASSATGDTGELFF. The genes are TRBV6-4 and TRBJ2-2, with TRBD1 matching 8 bases. The CDR3 extends over 14 amino acids. Trimming at V came to 6 bases and at J to 3 bases, leaving 3 bases not matched to a gene. Germline V gene sequence: CDR1 MRHNA, CDR2 SNTAGT.

V gene TRBV19 combines with J gene TRBJ1-5; D possibly corresponds to TRBD1 (6 bases). The CDR3 has 14 residues. Looked up from germline, CDR1 is LNHDA and CDR2 is SQIVND (reference sequence). V lost 10 bases and J 0 bases, leaving 13 bases between the germline ends. CDR3 residues: CATQTGRSNQPQHF. CDR3 nucleotide sequence: TGTGCCACTCAGACAGGCCGTAGCAATCAGCCCCAGCATTTT.

The CDR3 bases are TGTGCCATCAGTGAGGCCCCAGGGGTCCCCGATGAGCAGTTCTTC. Protein: CAISEAPGVPDEQFF. V gene TRBV10-3 combines with J gene TRBJ2-1, with D tentatively TRBD1 (6 bases). The CDR3 is 15 amino acids. Germline V gives CDR1 ENHRY, CDR2 SYGVKD. V lost 2 bases to trimming and J lost 8 bases, with 16 bases between them.

In this sample, this clone turned up once. V is TRBV5-4 and J is TRBJ2-2; D may match TRBD1 or TRBD2 (6 bases each). Trimming left V 5 bases short and J 0 bases short, with 14 bases between. CDR1 is SGHNT and CDR2 is YYREEE in the germline V gene (reference sequence). The CDR3 runs 16 residues. This chain's CDR3 is CASRDRGAANTGELFF. CDR3 coding DNA: TGTGCCAGCAGAGATAGGGGGGCCGCGAACACCGGGGAGCTGTTTTTT.

This sequence joins TRBV5-6 and TRBJ2-7, with 7 bases identical to TRBD1. The junction had 7 bases not matched to a gene; V was cut back by 2 bases and J by 5 bases. The germline CDR1 and CDR2 sequences are SGHDT and YYEEEE. The CDR3 is 14 residues long. The CDR3 here is CASSFDSQGDEQYF. As DNA, the CDR3 is TGTGCCAGCAGCTTTGATAGTCAGGGGGACGAGCAGTACTTC. Drawing the rest from reference TRBV5-6 and TRBJ2-7, the complete variable domain is DAGVTQSPTHLIKTRGQQVTLRCSPKSGHDTVSWYQQALGQGPQFIFQYYEEEERQRGNFPDRFSGHQFPNYSSELNVNALLLGDSALYLCASSFDSQGDEQYFGPGTRLTVT.

This chain uses TRBV3-1 (or the pseudogene TRBV3-2) with TRBJ1-1; D may be TRBD1 (5 bases). The CDR3 is made up of 16 amino acids. V was cut by 0 bases and J by 4 bases, with 15 bases left in between. Germline V gene sequence: CDR1 LGHDT, CDR2 YNNKEL (reference sequence). The CDR3 DNA reads TGTGCCAGCAGCCAAGAAGCGCTTCAGGGTTTCACTGAAGCTTTCTTT. This codes for CASSQEALQGFTEAFF.

The V call is TRBV20-1, the J call TRBJ2-7; a weak D match, TRBD1 (5 bases). V lost 3 bases, J lost 2 bases, and 5 bases lay in between. The CDR3 covers 11 residues. Germline values: CDR1 DFQATT, CDR2 SNEGSKA (reference sequence). DNA of the CDR3: TGCAGTGCTAGGGACACCTACGAGCAGTACTTC. This encodes CSARDTYEQYF.

The V and J genes are TRBV19 and TRBJ2-2; unclear D gene. The CDR3 loop spans 14 amino acids. In germline, CDR1 is LNHDA, CDR2 SQIVND (reference sequence). Trimming shortened V by 3 bases and J by 2 bases, and 7 bases separated the two germline ends. DNA of the CDR3: TGTGCCAGTAGTATCGACACCAACACCGGGGAGCTGTTTTTT. Protein: CASSIDTNTGELFF. Drawing the rest from reference TRBV19 and TRBJ2-2, the complete variable domain is DGGITQSPKYLFRKEGQNVTLSCEQNLNHDAMYWYRQDPGQGLRLIYYSQIVNDFQKGDIAEGYSVSREKKESFPLTVTSAQKNPTAFYLCASSIDTNTGELFFGEGSRLTVL.

In DNA form, the CDR3 reads TGTGCCAGCAGTTATTCCGCTAGCGGGAGTAGCTACGAGCAGTACTTC. Its protein product is CASSYSASGSSYEQYF. The chain combines TRBV6-5 with TRBJ2-7; 10 nucleotides line up with TRBD2. V lost 3 bases to trimming and J lost 3 bases; unmatched junction nucleotides: 8. Germline assignment: CDR1 MNHEY and CDR2 SVGAGI. This CDR3 contains 16 residues.

The chain couples TRBV27 to TRBJ2-7, with 8 positions matching TRBD2. The CDR3 has 14 residues. The junction had 5 bases not matched to a gene; V was cut back by 5 bases and J by 2 bases. Germline V lookup: CDR1 MNHEY, CDR2 SMNVEV (reference sequence). The CDR3 bases are TGTGCCAGCAGTCCAGCGGGGGCCCCCTACGAGCAGTACTTC. Its protein product is CASSPAGAPYEQYF.

This clone was recorded only once. V and J are TRBV2 and TRBJ2-7; tentatively, D is TRBD1 or TRBD2 (5 bases each). The CDR3 extends over 15 amino acids. Germline lookup yields CDR1 SNHLY and CDR2 FYNNEI. The V and J ends lost 6 bases and 4 bases respectively, with 19 bases between them. CDR3 loop: CASRRNGDGSYEQYF. The CDR3 DNA sequence: TGTGCCAGCAGACGAAACGGGGACGGGTCTTACGAGCAGTACTTC. The variable domain in full, with the rest retrieved from reference TRBV2 and TRBJ2-7, is EPEVTQTPSHQVTQMGQEVILRCVPISNHLYFYWYRQILGQKVEFLVSFYNNEISEKSEIFDDQFSVERPDGSNFTLKIRSTKLEDSAMYFCASRRNGDGSYEQYFGPGTRLTVT.

The chain employs TRBV18 and TRBJ2-5, with 9 bases identical to TRBD1. This CDR3 is built from 15 residues. Germline-derived CDR1 and CDR2 are KGHSH and LQKENI. V lost 3 bases and J lost 5; bases outside the gene matches: 7. The CDR3 bases are TGTGCCAGCTCACCCGAAACAGGGGGCTGGGAGACCCAGTACTTC. The encoded protein is CASSPETGGWETQYF.

This clone occurred once. This sequence joins TRBV15 and TRBJ1-1; 8 bases align to TRBD1. This CDR3 region has 14 residues. Per the germline V gene, CDR1 is LNHNV and CDR2 is YYDKDF (reference sequence). Germline trimming cut 3 bases from V and 4 bases from J; bases unmatched to any gene: 4. CDR3 sequence (DNA): TGTGCCACCAGCAGGCAGGGGGCGAGCACTGAAGCTTTCTTT. It specifies CATSRQGASTEAFF.

This chain uses TRBV7-2 with TRBJ2-5; tentatively, D is TRBD2 (6 bases). In germline, CDR1 is SGHTA, CDR2 FQGNSA. The V gene lost 0 bases and the J gene lost 8 bases, with 19 bases spanning the gap. There are 16 residues in the CDR3. Here the CDR3 DNA reads TGTGCCAGCAGCTTAGCTACTAGCAGGTTAAAGGGAACCCAGTACTTC. Translating it yields CASSLATSRLKGTQYF.

The CDR3 region is CASSLSYGRRAKNIQYF. The CDR3 DNA follows: TGTGCCAGCAGCTTGTCGTACGGAAGGAGGGCCAAAAACATTCAGTACTTC. This chain links TRBV5-8 with TRBJ2-4, with a possible D match to TRBD2 (5 bases). CDR1 and CDR2 (germline): SGHTS, YDEGEE. V lost 1 base to trimming and J lost 1 base, with 15 bases between them. The CDR3 is 17 residues long.

V is TRBV28 and J is TRBJ1-5, with D possibly matching TRBD1 (6 bases). The CDR3 sequence is 14 residues long. With 6 bases removed from V and 10 bases from J, the gap between germline ends came to 19 bases. The germline CDR1 and CDR2 sequences are MDHEN and SYDVKM. Written as DNA, the CDR3 is TGTGCCAGCAGGGAGGGACACAGGGAATCTCCCCAGCATTTT. Its translation: CASREGHRESPQHF.

V usage is TRBV9 and J usage is TRBJ1-4; the match to TRBD1 covers 7 bases. This CDR3 has 15 amino acids. Germline-derived CDR1 and CDR2 are SGDLS and YYNGEE. Trimming at V came to 3 bases and at J to 7 bases, leaving 9 bases not matched to a gene. CDR3 amino acids: CASSAQTGQVEKLFF. DNA of the CDR3: TGTGCCAGCAGCGCGCAGACCGGACAGGTTGAAAAACTGTTTTTT.

This chain links TRBV6-4 with TRBJ2-1; TRBD1 might be the D (5 bases). V was trimmed by 0 bases and J by 0 bases, leaving 6 bases between them. Germline values: CDR1 MRHNA, CDR2 SNTAGT. The CDR3 contains 15 residues. CDR3 in amino acids: CASSDSGDSYNEQFF. CDR3 bases: TGTGCCAGCAGTGACTCAGGGGACTCCTACAATGAGCAGTTCTTC.

The chain employs TRBV2 and TRBJ2-4, with D unresolved. The CDR3 totals 12 residues. Deletions cut 7 bases from V and 1 base from J, with 5 bases between. The germline V gene has CDR1 SNHLY and CDR2 FYNNEI. The chain's CDR3 is CASTRAKNIQYF. The CDR3 nucleotides are TGTGCCAGCACGAGGGCCAAAAACATTCAGTACTTC.

The rearrangement uses TRBV3-1 (or the pseudogene TRBV3-2) and TRBJ2-1, with D perhaps being TRBD1 or TRBD2 (6 bases each). Looked up from germline, CDR1 is LGHDT and CDR2 is YNNKEL (reference sequence). The V and J ends lost 1 base and 0 bases respectively, with 13 bases between them. This CDR3 is 17 amino acids long. CDR3 DNA sequence: TGTGCCAGCAGCCAAGCGGGGGCCTCTAGCTCCTACAATGAGCAGTTCTTC. Its translation: CASSQAGASSSYNEQFF.

V gene TRBV7-9 combines with J gene TRBJ1-3; D remains ambiguous. The CDR3 is made up of 16 amino acids. Germline V CDR1 and CDR2: SEHNR, FQNEAQ (reference sequence). Trimming left V 1 base short and J 0 bases short, with 10 bases between. CDR3 coding DNA: TGTGCCAGCAGCTTAGGGCTCGGAAGCTCTGGAAACACCATATATTTT. It is translated as CASSLGLGSSGNTIYF.

J is TRBJ2-3 and V is TRBV4-2, with TRBD2 matching over 11 bases. Germline V gene sequence: CDR1 LGHNA, CDR2 YNFKEQ. CDR3 size: 17 residues. J lost 2 bases, V lost 4 bases, and 8 bases had no gene match. The DNA for the CDR3 is TGTGCCAGCAGCCGCGGGGTAGCGGGGGGGATCACAGATACGCAGTATTTT. Amino acid sequence: CASSRGVAGGITDTQYF.

The chain links TRBV19 to TRBJ2-7; 7 bases fit TRBD1. The length of the CDR3 is 14 residues. Germline V gene lookup returns CDR1 LNHDA and CDR2 SQIVND (reference sequence). Trimming at V came to 5 bases and at J to 4 bases, leaving 8 bases not matched to a gene. The CDR3 DNA is TGTGCCAGTAGTTCTAGGACAGGTTTTTACGAGCAGTACTTC. Translated, it gives CASSSRTGFYEQYF.

V and J are TRBV27 and TRBJ1-2, with a tentative D call TRBD1 (5 bases). V was cut by 5 bases and J by 7 bases, with 14 bases left in between. The CDR3 is 13 residues long. Germline V lookup: CDR1 MNHEY, CDR2 SMNVEV (reference sequence). The DNA of the CDR3 is TGTGCCAGCAGTCTCGAGGGGACGCGTGGCTACACCTTC. This sequence encodes CASSLEGTRGYTF.